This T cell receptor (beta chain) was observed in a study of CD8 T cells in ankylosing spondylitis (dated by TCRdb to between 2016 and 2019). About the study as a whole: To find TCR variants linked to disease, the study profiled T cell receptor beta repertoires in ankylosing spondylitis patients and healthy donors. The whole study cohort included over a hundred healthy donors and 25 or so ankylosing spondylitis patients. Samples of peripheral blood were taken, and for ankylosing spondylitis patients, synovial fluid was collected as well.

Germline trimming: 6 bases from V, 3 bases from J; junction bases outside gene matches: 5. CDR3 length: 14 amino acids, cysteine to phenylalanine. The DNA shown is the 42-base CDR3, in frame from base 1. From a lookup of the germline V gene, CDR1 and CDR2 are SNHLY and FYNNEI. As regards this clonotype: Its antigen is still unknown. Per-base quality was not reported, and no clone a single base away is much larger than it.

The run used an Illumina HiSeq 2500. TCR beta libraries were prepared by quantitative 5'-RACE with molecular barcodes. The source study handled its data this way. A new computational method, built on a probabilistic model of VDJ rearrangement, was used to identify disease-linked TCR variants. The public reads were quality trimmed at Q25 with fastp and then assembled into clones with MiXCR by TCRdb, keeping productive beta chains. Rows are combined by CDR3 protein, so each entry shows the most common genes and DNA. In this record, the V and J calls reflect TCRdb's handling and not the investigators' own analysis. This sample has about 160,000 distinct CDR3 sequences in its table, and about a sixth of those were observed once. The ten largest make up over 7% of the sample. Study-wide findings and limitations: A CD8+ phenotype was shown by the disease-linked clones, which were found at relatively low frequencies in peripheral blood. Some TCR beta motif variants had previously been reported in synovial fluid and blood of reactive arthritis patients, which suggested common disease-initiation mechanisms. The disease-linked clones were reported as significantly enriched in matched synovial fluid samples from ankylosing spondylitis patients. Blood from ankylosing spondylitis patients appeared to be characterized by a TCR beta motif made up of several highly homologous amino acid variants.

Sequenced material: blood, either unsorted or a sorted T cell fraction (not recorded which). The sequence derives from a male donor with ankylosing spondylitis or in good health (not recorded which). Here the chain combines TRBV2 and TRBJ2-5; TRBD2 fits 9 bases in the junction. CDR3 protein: CASRLAGAEETQYF. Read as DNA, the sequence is TGTGCCAGCAGGTTAGCGGGAGCGGAAGAGACCCAGTACTTC.